These T cell receptor beta chains were read from a single sample in a study of Ad26.COV2.S vaccination and SARS-CoV-2 variants. Clones were sequenced by immunoSEQ multiplex PCR, and TCRdb holds only the in-frame ones, with some missing. The sample carries hundreds of thousands of clones, about 90% recorded once. Here the sequenced sample was peripheral blood, taken after recovery from COVID-19. Receptor source: a human donor who had recovered from COVID-19. Both conserved end residues are part of each CDR3. A D gene is named only where the DNA matches it firmly. Clone size, where shown, is once, few, many, or a class for clones that have expanded.

j_gene | v_gene | len | d_gene | abundance | CDR3nt | CDR3aa
TRBJ2-7 | TRBV5-1 | 14 | TRBD2 | . | TGCGCCAGCCATCCGAGGGAGGGACGGGACGAGCAGTACTTC | CASHPREGRDEQYF
TRBJ2-3 | TRBV5-6 | 13 | . | . | TGTGCCAGCAGCTTGCTGAGCACAGATACGCAGTATTTT | CASSLLSTDTQYF
TRBJ2-5 | TRBV19 | 15 | . | once | TGTGCCAGTAGTATAGCCGACAGCTCCCCAGAGACCCAGTACTTC | CASSIADSSPETQYF
TRBJ2-3 | TRBV19 | 12 | . | . | TGTGCCAGTAGTTCTCAGGGAGATACGCAGTATTTT | CASSSQGDTQYF
TRBJ2-6 | TRBV5-1 | 15 | . | . | TGCGCCAGCAGCTTGGCGGCACCTGGGGCCAACGTCCTGACTTTC | CASSLAAPGANVLTF
TRBJ2-5 | TRBV7-9 | 15 | TRBD1 | once | TGTGCCGGGATCAAGGGGGCGGGCTTCCAAGAGACCCAGTACTTC | CAGIKGAGFQETQYF
TRBJ1-1 | TRBV5-1 | 19 | . | . | TGCGCCAGCAGCTTGTATGGCGCCGACAGGACCCAGGTGGACACTGAAGCTTTCTTT | CASSLYGADRTQVDTEAFF
TRBJ2-1 | TRBV25-1 | 14 | TRBD1 | . | TGTGCCAGCAGCCGGGACAGGACTTACAATGAGCAGTTCTTC | CASSRDRTYNEQFF
TRBJ1-2 | TRBV20-1 | 10 | . | . | TGCAGTGCTAGAGTCTATGGCTACACCTTC | CSARVYGYTF
TRBJ2-1 | TRBV7-6 | 14 | TRBD1 | . | TGTGCCAGCAGCCCAAGGACAGGGTCCAGTGAGCAGTTCTTC | CASSPRTGSSEQFF
TRBJ2-7 | TRBV5-1 | 14 | . | few | TGCGCCAGCAGCTGGGGGGGCAGCCGCTACGAGCAGTACTTC | CASSWGGSRYEQYF
TRBJ1-6 | TRBV7-9 | 15 | TRBD1 | . | TGTGCCAGCAGCTTAGACGGGCAGGGGGATTCACCCCTCCACTTT | CASSLDGQGDSPLHF
TRBJ1-6 | TRBV11-2 | 14 | . | . | TGTGCCAGCAGCTTAGATGAGGGGCCTTCACCCCTCCACTTT | CASSLDEGPSPLHF
TRBJ1-5 | TRBV3-1/TRBV3-2 | 15 | . | few | TGTGCCAGCAGCCAAGATGATAGAAAAAATCAGCCCCAGCATTTT | CASSQDDRKNQPQHF
TRBJ2-3 | TRBV7-3 | 15 | TRBD2 | . | TGTGCCAGCCGACAAAGTAGCGGGGCGGTAGATACGCAGTATTTT | CASRQSSGAVDTQYF
TRBJ1-1 | TRBV18 | 14 | . | . | TGTGCCAGCTCACCGGGTGGGTCCGGCACTGAAGCTTTCTTT | CASSPGGSGTEAFF
TRBJ2-4 | TRBV19 | 15 | . | . | TGTGCCAGTAGTATAGGCGGGGACAGCAAAAACATTCAGTACTTC | CASSIGGDSKNIQYF
TRBJ1-1 | TRBV19 | 16 | . | . | TGTGCCAGTAACCAAAACAGGAACGCGGCGAACACTGAAGCTTTCTTT | CASNQNRNAANTEAFF
TRBJ1-6 | TRBV7-9 | 15 | . | . | TGTGCCAGCAGCTTATTAAGGGGGGCAAACTCACCCCTCCACTTT | CASSLLRGANSPLHF
TRBJ1-1 | TRBV7-8 | 13 | . | . | TGTGCCAGCAGCTTACAGGTTAACACTGAAGCTTTCTTT | CASSLQVNTEAFF
TRBJ2-7 | TRBV6-5 | 14 | . | . | TGTGCCAGCAGCCCCGACAGGCGTCCTTACGAGCAGTACTTC | CASSPDRRPYEQYF
TRBJ2-1 | TRBV4-3 | 14 | . | . | TGCGCCAGCAGCCAAGATAGGAGCTACAATGAGCAGTTCTTC | CASSQDRSYNEQFF
TRBJ2-2 | TRBV9 | 14 | TRBD2 | . | TGTGCCAGCAGCCGCGGGGGATCGTCCGGGGAGCTGTTTTTT | CASSRGGSSGELFF
TRBJ1-2 | TRBV12-3/TRBV12-4 | 13 | TRBD1 | . | TGTGCCAGCAGTTGGGACAGGGTAAATGGCTACACCTTC | CASSWDRVNGYTF
TRBJ2-7 | TRBV12-1 | 12 | . | few | TGTGCCAGCAGCGGACTCGCGGGGGAGCAGTACTTC | CASSGLAGEQYF